Following are 3 T cell receptor beta chains from one sample sequenced in a study of Tregs in tolerant kidney transplant recipients. Recipients received nonmyeloablative bone marrow transplants from related graft donors, with transient mixed chimerism. Only in-frame clones appear in the TCRdb table, and some are missing; sequencing was by immunoSEQ multiplex PCR. The table lists 25,000 to 40,000 clones, with 1.8% in the top ten. The sequences come from CD4+ T cells from blood (PBMCs), collected 24 months after the transplant. The receptors come from a human patient who received a combined kidney and bone marrow transplant. Some of the T cells may derive from the graft donor.

Details on this clone: With the read ending 3 residues before the CDR3 end, the germline J gene is used to fill in that end. This rearrangement joins TRBV18 to TRBJ2-7, with D uncertain. The CDR3 runs 15 residues. Deletions cut 6 bases from V and 5 bases from J, with 20 bases between. Germline lookup yields CDR1 KGHSH and CDR2 LQKENI. CDR3 residues: CASSKSVILAHEQYF. Partial CDR3 DNA: TGTGCCAGCTCTAAATCGGTGATCCTCGCCCACGAG.

Comment on this clone: From the germline J gene comes the end of the CDR3, since the read stops 3 residues before it. The V and J genes are TRBV7-2 and TRBJ2-1; 9 positions agree with TRBD2. Germline V CDR1 and CDR2: SGHTA, FQGNSA. Germline trimming cut 5 bases from V and 8 bases from J; bases unmatched to any gene: 7. The CDR3 has 14 residues. CDR3 bases read: TGTGCCAGCAGCCCGGGTAGCGGGAGCGATGAG. Its protein product is CASSPGSGSDE. In full, the CDR3 reads CASSPGSGSDEQFF.

Turning to this clone: The missing CDR3 end, 3 residues past where the read stops, is filled in from the germline J gene. J is TRBJ2-3 and V is TRBV5-1; 7 bases match TRBD1. J gave up 5 bases and V 4 bases, and 7 bases lay outside the gene matches. Germline V gene data show CDR1 as SGHRS and CDR2 as YFSETQ. The CDR3 loop spans 14 amino acids. The CDR3 DNA, read in part, is TGCGCCAGCAGCAAGGACAGGCCGGGAGATACG. This gives the protein CASSKDRPGDT. The complete CDR3 sequence is CASSKDRPGDTQYF.